The next 29 T cell receptor beta chains were all read from a single sample in a study of blood T cell repertoires in COVID-19. This table comes from immunoSEQ multiplex PCR, and its TCRdb copy is limited to in-frame clones, with some not included. The sample records 250,000 to 350,000 clones, approximately 89% being singletons. The sample taken for sequencing was peripheral blood. The receptors come from a woman between 25 and 40 years old with COVID-19, enrolled during active disease.

The CDR3 region is CASSFTSRYSSYEQYF. In nucleotides, the CDR3 is TGTGCCAGCAGCTTTACCTCCCGCTATAGCTCCTACGAGCAGTACTTC. The chain recombines TRBV7-2 with TRBJ2-7; no clear D gene. CDR1 and CDR2 from the germline V gene are SGHTA and FQGNSA. The V and J ends lost 3 bases and 0 bases respectively, with 15 bases between them. The length of the CDR3 is 16 residues.

V is TRBV5-1 and J is TRBJ2-7, with TRBD1 matching 9 bases. The germline gives CDR1 SGHRS, CDR2 YFSETQ. J was trimmed by 5 bases and V by 2 bases; bases with no gene match: 5. The CDR3 consists of 14 residues. The CDR3 bases are TGCGCCAGCAGCTTCAGGACAGGGGTTAACGAGCAGTACTTC. This translates into CASSFRTGVNEQYF.

The rearrangement joins TRBV27 to TRBJ1-4; no clear D. The CDR3 consists of 12 residues. In germline, CDR1 is MNHEY, CDR2 SMNVEV (reference sequence). Trimming removed 3 bases at V and 7 bases at J, with 6 bases between. The chain's CDR3 is CASSLGGEKLFF. The CDR3 nucleotides read TGTGCCAGCAGTTTGGGAGGTGAAAAACTGTTTTTT.

V gene TRBV7-9 combines with J gene TRBJ1-2, with D maybe TRBD1 (6 bases). With 6 bases removed from V and 1 base from J, the gap between germline ends came to 15 bases. The V gene's germline CDR1 is SEHNR and CDR2 FQNEAQ (reference sequence). This CDR3 comprises 15 residues. The DNA for the CDR3 is TGTGCCAGCAGACCGACCGGGACAAGTAACTATGGCTACACCTTC. Its protein is CASRPTGTSNYGYTF.

The genes are TRBV12-3 or TRBV12-4 and TRBJ2-5; D is unclear. V was trimmed by 2 bases and J by 5 bases, leaving 9 bases between them. This CDR3 comprises 13 residues. The CDR3: CASSLKFRETQYF. The CDR3 DNA is TGTGCCAGCAGTTTAAAATTTCGTGAGACCCAGTACTTC.

The rearrangement uses TRBV6-5 and TRBJ1-5; no clear D gene. The germline CDR1 and CDR2 sequences are MNHEY and SVGAGI. The CDR3 loop spans 14 amino acids. V lost 6 bases, J lost 2 bases, and 11 bases lay in between. As DNA, the CDR3 is TGTGCCAGCAGGAAGGACGGGGGCAATCAGCCCCAGCATTTT. Amino acids: CASRKDGGNQPQHF.

The chain carries TRBV7-9 and TRBJ2-2; perhaps TRBD2 as D (5 bases). Looked up from germline, CDR1 is SEHNR and CDR2 is FQNEAQ (reference sequence). Trimming stripped 0 bases from V and 10 bases from J, with 12 bases between. This CDR3 comprises 14 residues. The CDR3 DNA reads as TGTGCCAGCAGCTTAGCTTTTGAGCGGCAGGAGCTGTTTTTT. It yields the protein CASSLAFERQELFF.

This clone was picked up one time. The chain employs TRBV12-5 and TRBJ1-5; TRBD1 aligns across 12 bases. Trimming at V came to 5 bases and at J to 4 bases, leaving 12 bases not matched to a gene. Germline-derived CDR1 and CDR2 are LGHNT and FRNRAP. The CDR3 runs 18 residues. DNA of the CDR3: TGTGCTAGTGGTCTAAACCTGGGACAGGGGGCGAGTAATCAGCCCCAGCATTTT. It translates to CASGLNLGQGASNQPQHF.

The chain joins TRBV5-6 to TRBJ1-1; no clear D. The CDR3 is 15 amino acids. CDR1 and CDR2 from the germline V gene are SGHDT and YYEEEE. Trimming cost V 4 bases and J 4 bases, with 17 bases left between them. The CDR3 sequence is CASSIRPGGGTEAFF. The CDR3 nucleotides are TGTGCCAGCAGCATCCGACCTGGAGGTGGCACTGAAGCTTTCTTT.

The V and J genes are TRBV5-1 and TRBJ1-4; 7 bases agree with TRBD1. This CDR3 spans 14 amino acids. J was trimmed by 6 bases and V by 0 bases; bases with no gene match: 2. The germline V gene has CDR1 SGHRS and CDR2 YFSETQ. DNA of the CDR3: TGCGCCAGCAGCTTGGAGGGGGCGCATGAAAAACTGTTTTTT. Its translation is CASSLEGAHEKLFF.

V and J are TRBV19 and TRBJ1-1; 7 bases fit TRBD1. The junction had 10 bases not matched to a gene; V was cut back by 4 bases and J by 8 bases. The germline V gene has CDR1 LNHDA and CDR2 SQIVND (reference sequence). The CDR3 extends over 14 amino acids. The CDR3 here is CASSTPLSTGEAFF. In DNA form, the CDR3 reads TGTGCCAGTAGTACCCCCCTTTCGACAGGGGAAGCTTTCTTT.

The V call is TRBV30, the J call TRBJ2-2, with D perhaps TRBD1 (6 bases). This CDR3 spans 15 amino acids. Trimming removed 4 bases from V and 4 bases from J, with 16 bases in between. Germline CDR1 reads GTSNPN; CDR2 reads SVGIG (reference sequence). Written as DNA, the CDR3 is TGTGCCTGGAAACCGCCAGGGGCGAGCACCGGGGAGCTGTTTTTT. Translated, it gives CAWKPPGASTGELFF. The full variable domain, with the rest looked up from reference TRBV30 and TRBJ2-2, is SQTIHQWPATLVQPVGSPLSLECTVEGTSNPNLYWYRQAAGRGLQLLFYSVGIGQISSEVPQNLSASRPQDRQFILSSKKLLLSDSGFYLCAWKPPGASTGELFFGEGSRLTVL.

This chain uses TRBV4-1 with TRBJ2-1; 8 bases are a match to TRBD2. Germline loops: CDR1 MGHRA, CDR2 YSYEKL. V shed 2 bases and J 5 bases; nucleotides not matched to a gene: 11. The CDR3 is 17 amino acids. CDR3 residues: CASSQMSYLAGNNEQFF. Written as DNA, the CDR3 is TGCGCCAGCAGCCAAATGAGTTACCTAGCGGGTAACAATGAGCAGTTCTTC.

This clone was detected only once. This chain joins TRBV6-2 or TRBV6-3 and TRBJ2-3; possible D gene TRBD2, 5 bases. The V and J ends lost 4 bases and 4 bases respectively, with 9 bases between them. The CDR3 covers 13 residues. CDR1 is MNHEY, CDR2 SVGEGT, per germline. The CDR3 sequence is CASSSLASDTQYF. The CDR3 DNA is TGTGCCAGCAGTTCCCTAGCCTCAGATACGCAGTATTTT.

This chain links TRBV3-1 (or the pseudogene TRBV3-2) with TRBJ2-5, with D perhaps being TRBD1 or TRBD2 (5 bases each). CDR1 and CDR2 (germline): LGHDT, YNNKEL (reference sequence). The CDR3 length is 16 residues. The germline V and J ends were trimmed by 4 bases and 2 bases, with 17 bases remaining between them. The CDR3 sequence: CASSRDRRGGQETQYF. The CDR3 nucleotides read TGTGCCAGCAGCCGAGACAGACGGGGTGGGCAAGAGACCCAGTACTTC.

The chain links TRBV28 to TRBJ1-1; 9 bases fit TRBD1. The CDR3 is made up of 17 amino acids. CDR1 and CDR2 (germline): MDHEN, SYDVKM. J lost 3 bases, V lost 3 bases, and 11 bases had no gene match. CDR3 nucleotide sequence: TGTGCCAGCAGTTTGCCGGGACAGGGTCCAAGGCACACTGAAGCTTTCTTT. Its translation is CASSLPGQGPRHTEAFF.

This clone was observed once. The chain combines TRBV27 with TRBJ2-3; 8 bases line up with TRBD2. The germline V gene encodes CDR1 MNHEY and CDR2 SMNVEV (reference sequence). This CDR3 has 15 residues. Trimming cost V 5 bases and J 2 bases; bases outside gene matches: 6. In DNA form, the CDR3 reads TGTGCCAGCAGTGGAAGCGGGAGCCTCACAGATACGCAGTATTTT. Translated, it gives CASSGSGSLTDTQYF.

This chain joins TRBV6-4 and TRBJ2-1; 8 bases are a match to TRBD1. Trimming at V came to 8 bases and at J to 9 bases, leaving 6 bases not matched to a gene. The CDR3 spans 12 residues. Germline lookup yields CDR1 MRHNA and CDR2 SNTAGT. The CDR3 DNA reads TGTGCCAGCGGGACAGGTAAAGGTGAGCAGTTCTTC. Its translation: CASGTGKGEQFF.

This sequence joins TRBV29-1 and TRBJ2-2; D might be TRBD1 (5 bases). Germline-derived CDR1 and CDR2 are SQVTM and ANQGSEA. The CDR3 loop spans 15 amino acids. V was cut by 2 bases and J by 1 base, with 11 bases left in between. The CDR3 spells CSVERGTGNTGELFF. The CDR3 DNA is TGCAGCGTTGAAAGAGGCACAGGGAACACCGGGGAGCTGTTTTTT.

V is TRBV24-1 and J is TRBJ2-3; maybe TRBD1 (6 bases). The ends were cut back, 4 bases at V and 4 bases at J, with 11 bases in the middle. The CDR3 is made up of 14 amino acids. Germline values: CDR1 KGHDR, CDR2 SFDVKD. The CDR3: CATSETGWADTQYF. The CDR3 region has the DNA TGTGCCACCAGTGAAACAGGGTGGGCAGATACGCAGTATTTT.

This chain connects TRBV7-2 to TRBJ1-1, with D possibly matching TRBD1 (6 bases). The V and J ends lost 3 bases and 1 base respectively, with 9 bases between them. Germline CDR1 SGHTA, CDR2 FQGNSA. This CDR3 spans 14 amino acids. Here the CDR3 DNA reads TGTGCCAGCAGCTTTGACAGGAGGAACACTGAAGCTTTCTTT. Translation gives CASSFDRRNTEAFF.

This chain uses TRBV7-2 with TRBJ1-2; D not resolved. CDR3 length: 14 amino acids. Between the trimmed V and J ends, which lost 3 bases and 4 bases, there was a span of 12 bases. From germline, CDR1 is SGHTA and CDR2 FQGNSA. The CDR3 sequence: CASSFSTNSYGYTF. The CDR3 DNA reads TGTGCCAGCAGCTTTTCGACAAACTCCTATGGCTACACCTTC.

The DNA of the CDR3 is TGTGCCAGCAGCTTAGGTATCCAGGGGGGTACAGATACGCAGTATTTT. It encodes CASSLGIQGGTDTQYF. The chain uses TRBV7-9 and TRBJ2-3; D perhaps matches TRBD1 (7 bases). Trimming stripped 1 base from V and 3 bases from J, with 14 bases between. Per germline, CDR1 SEHNR and CDR2 FQNEAQ (reference sequence). This CDR3 is 16 amino acids long.

V is TRBV19 and J is TRBJ2-3; D possibly corresponds to TRBD2 (6 bases). The V end was cut by 5 bases, the J end by 2 bases, with 17 bases between. Germline CDR1 LNHDA, CDR2 SQIVND (reference sequence). The CDR3 runs to 16 residues. CDR3 region: CASSRGEGGFTDTQYF. CDR3 in DNA: TGTGCCAGTAGTCGGGGTGAGGGAGGTTTCACAGATACGCAGTATTTT.

The chain carries TRBV5-8 and TRBJ1-2, with D tentatively TRBD1 (6 bases). Germline loops: CDR1 SGHTS, CDR2 YDEGEE. The CDR3 extends over 14 amino acids. V lost 5 bases to trimming and J lost 2 bases, with 13 bases between them. CDR3: CASSVTGTNYGYTF. CDR3 in DNA: TGTGCCAGCAGTGTCACAGGGACGAACTATGGCTACACCTTC. Together with reference TRBV5-8 and TRBJ1-2, the CDR3 gives the full variable domain: EAGVTQSPTHLIKTRGQQATLRCSPISGHTSVYWYQQALGLGLQFLLWYDEGEERNRGNFPPRFSGRQFPNYSSELNVNALELEDSALYLCASSVTGTNYGYTFGSGTRLTVV.

V is TRBV19 and J is TRBJ2-1; 8 bases map to TRBD2. Germline V CDR1 and CDR2: LNHDA, SQIVND (reference sequence). The CDR3 length is 15 residues. J gave up 3 bases and V 2 bases, and 3 bases lay outside the gene matches. DNA for the CDR3: TGTGCCAGTAGTATACTAGCGGGTGACTACAATGAGCAGTTCTTC. Protein product: CASSILAGDYNEQFF.

The chain has TRBV29-1 and TRBJ2-3; 9 nucleotides agree with TRBD2. CDR3 length: 12 amino acids. Germline V gene sequence: CDR1 SQVTM, CDR2 ANQGSEA. V trimming: 7 bases; J trimming: 6 bases; junction bases outside the gene matches: 5. The CDR3 sequence is CSALAGTDTQYF. CDR3 nucleotides: TGCAGCGCCCTAGCGGGGACCGATACGCAGTATTTT.

This clone was seen only once. The V call is TRBV28, the J call TRBJ1-4; D is undetermined. Deletions cut 3 bases from V and 6 bases from J, with 8 bases between. The CDR3 is made up of 13 amino acids. Germline V lookup: CDR1 MDHEN, CDR2 SYDVKM. CDR3 loop: CASSFRQDEKLFF. The CDR3 DNA sequence: TGTGCCAGCAGTTTCAGGCAGGATGAAAAACTGTTTTTT. Full variable domain (missing parts from reference TRBV28 and TRBJ1-4): DVKVTQSSRYLVKRTGEKVFLECVQDMDHENMFWYRQDPGLGLRLIYFSYDVKMKEKGDIPEGYSVSREKKERFSLILESASTNQTSMYLCASSFRQDEKLFFGSGTQLSVL.

This clone was seen a single time. The chain uses TRBV27 and TRBJ2-7, with 8 bases aligning to TRBD1. The V segment lost 7 bases and the J segment 2 bases; nucleotides outside the gene matches: 1. The CDR3 has 12 amino acids. Germline V CDR1 and CDR2: MNHEY, SMNVEV (reference sequence). The CDR3 bases are TGTGCCAGCATGGGACAGGCCTACGAGCAGTACTTC. Encoded protein: CASMGQAYEQYF.